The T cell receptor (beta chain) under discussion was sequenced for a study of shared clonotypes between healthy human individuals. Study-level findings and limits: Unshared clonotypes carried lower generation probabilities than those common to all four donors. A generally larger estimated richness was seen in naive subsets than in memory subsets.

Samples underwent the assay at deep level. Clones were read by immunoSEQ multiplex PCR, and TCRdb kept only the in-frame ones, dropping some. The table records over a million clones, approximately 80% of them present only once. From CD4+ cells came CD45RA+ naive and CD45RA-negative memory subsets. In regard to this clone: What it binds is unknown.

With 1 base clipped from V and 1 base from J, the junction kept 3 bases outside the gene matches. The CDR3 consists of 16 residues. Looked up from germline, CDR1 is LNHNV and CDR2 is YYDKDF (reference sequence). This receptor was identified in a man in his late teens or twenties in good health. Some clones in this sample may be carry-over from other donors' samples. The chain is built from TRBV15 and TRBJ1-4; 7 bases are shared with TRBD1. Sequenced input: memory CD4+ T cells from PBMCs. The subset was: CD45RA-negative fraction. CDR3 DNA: TGTGCCACCAGCAGAGGGTCAGGGGGAACTAATGAAAAACTGTTTTTT. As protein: CATSRGSGGTNEKLFF.